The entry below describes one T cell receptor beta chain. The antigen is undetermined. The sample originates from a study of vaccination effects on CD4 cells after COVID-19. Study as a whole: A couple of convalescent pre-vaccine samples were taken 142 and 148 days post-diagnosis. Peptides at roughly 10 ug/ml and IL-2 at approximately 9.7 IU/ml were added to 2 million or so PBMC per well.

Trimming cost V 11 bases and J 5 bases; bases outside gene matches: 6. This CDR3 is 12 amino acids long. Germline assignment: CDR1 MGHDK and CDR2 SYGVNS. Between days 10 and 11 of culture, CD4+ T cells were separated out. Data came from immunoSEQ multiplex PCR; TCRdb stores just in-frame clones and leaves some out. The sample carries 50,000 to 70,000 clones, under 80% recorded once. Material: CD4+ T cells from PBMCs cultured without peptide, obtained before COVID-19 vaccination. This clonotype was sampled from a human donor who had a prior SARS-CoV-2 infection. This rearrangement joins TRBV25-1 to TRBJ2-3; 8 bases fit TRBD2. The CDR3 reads CAVTGGRDTQYF. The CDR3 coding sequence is TGTGCCGTAACGGGGGGGCGAGATACGCAGTATTTT.